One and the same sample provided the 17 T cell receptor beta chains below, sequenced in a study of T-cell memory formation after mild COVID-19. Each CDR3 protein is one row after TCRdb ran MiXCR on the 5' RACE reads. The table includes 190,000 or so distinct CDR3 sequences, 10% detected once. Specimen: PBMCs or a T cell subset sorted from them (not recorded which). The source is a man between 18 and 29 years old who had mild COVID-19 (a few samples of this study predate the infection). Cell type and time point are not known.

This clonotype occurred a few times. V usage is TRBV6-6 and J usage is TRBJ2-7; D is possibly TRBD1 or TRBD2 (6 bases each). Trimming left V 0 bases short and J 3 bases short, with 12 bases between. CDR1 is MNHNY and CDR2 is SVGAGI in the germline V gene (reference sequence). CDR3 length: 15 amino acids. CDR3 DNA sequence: TGTGCCAGCAGTTACTCGAGGGGGACTCACTACGAGCAGTACTTC. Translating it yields CASSYSRGTHYEQYF.

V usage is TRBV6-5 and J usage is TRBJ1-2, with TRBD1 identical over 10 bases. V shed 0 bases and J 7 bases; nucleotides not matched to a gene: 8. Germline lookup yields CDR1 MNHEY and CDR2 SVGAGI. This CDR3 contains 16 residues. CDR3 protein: CASSYSWDRGVRGYTF. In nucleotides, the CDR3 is TGTGCCAGCAGTTACTCCTGGGACAGGGGTGTACGTGGCTACACCTTC.

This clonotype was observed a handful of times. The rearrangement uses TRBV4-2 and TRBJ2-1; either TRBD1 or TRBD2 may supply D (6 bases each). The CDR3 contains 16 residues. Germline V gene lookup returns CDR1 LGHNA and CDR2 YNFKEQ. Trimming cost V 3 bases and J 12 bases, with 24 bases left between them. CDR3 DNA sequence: TGTGCCAGCAGCCATTCTGGGGGGCAGCGGGCCTTTTGGCAGTTCTTC. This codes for CASSHSGGQRAFWQFF.

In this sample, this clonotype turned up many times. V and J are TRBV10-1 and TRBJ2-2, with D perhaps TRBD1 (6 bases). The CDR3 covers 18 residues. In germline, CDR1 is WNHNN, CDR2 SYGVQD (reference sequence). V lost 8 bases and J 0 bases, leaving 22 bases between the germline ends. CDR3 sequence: CASARDTFYHPNTGELFF. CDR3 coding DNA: TGCGCCAGCGCCCGGGACACCTTCTACCACCCGAACACCGGGGAGCTGTTTTTT.

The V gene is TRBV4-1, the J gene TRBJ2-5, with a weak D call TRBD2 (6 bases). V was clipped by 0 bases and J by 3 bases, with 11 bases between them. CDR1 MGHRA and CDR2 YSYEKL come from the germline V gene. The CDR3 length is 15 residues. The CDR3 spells CASSQDPGDKETQYF. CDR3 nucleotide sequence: TGCGCCAGCAGCCAAGATCCGGGGGATAAAGAGACCCAGTACTTC.

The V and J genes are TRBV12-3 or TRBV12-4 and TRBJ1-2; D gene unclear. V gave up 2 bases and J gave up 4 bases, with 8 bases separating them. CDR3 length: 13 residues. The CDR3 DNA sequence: TGTGCCAGCAGTTTAAGGAACCTCTATGGCTACACCTTC. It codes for CASSLRNLYGYTF.

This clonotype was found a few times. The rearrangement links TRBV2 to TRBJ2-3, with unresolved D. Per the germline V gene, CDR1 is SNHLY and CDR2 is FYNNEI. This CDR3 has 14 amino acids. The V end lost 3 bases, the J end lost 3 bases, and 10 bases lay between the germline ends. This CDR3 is CASSELSETDTQYF. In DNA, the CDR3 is TGTGCCAGCAGTGAGTTGTCAGAAACAGATACGCAGTATTTT.

The CDR3 DNA is TGTGCCAGCAGCTTACTACAAGCAACTAATGAAAAACTGTTTTTT. This codes for CASSLLQATNEKLFF. This sequence joins TRBV5-5 and TRBJ1-4; the D is unclear. The ends were cut back, 2 bases at V and 0 bases at J, with 8 bases in the middle. CDR3 size: 15 residues. Germline V gene sequence: CDR1 SGHKS, CDR2 YYEKEE (reference sequence).

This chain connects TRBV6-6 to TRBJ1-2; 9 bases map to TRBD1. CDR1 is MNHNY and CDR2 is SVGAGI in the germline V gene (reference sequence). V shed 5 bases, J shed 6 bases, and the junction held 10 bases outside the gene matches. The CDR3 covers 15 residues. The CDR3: CASSNTGTGIHGYTF. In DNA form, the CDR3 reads TGTGCCAGCAGTAACACCGGGACAGGGATACATGGCTACACCTTC.

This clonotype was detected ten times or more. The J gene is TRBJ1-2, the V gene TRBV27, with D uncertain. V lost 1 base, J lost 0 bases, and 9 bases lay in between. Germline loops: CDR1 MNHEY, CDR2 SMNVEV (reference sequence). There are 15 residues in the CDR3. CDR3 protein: CASSLFASANYGYTF. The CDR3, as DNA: TGTGCCAGCAGTTTATTCGCGTCAGCTAACTATGGCTACACCTTC.

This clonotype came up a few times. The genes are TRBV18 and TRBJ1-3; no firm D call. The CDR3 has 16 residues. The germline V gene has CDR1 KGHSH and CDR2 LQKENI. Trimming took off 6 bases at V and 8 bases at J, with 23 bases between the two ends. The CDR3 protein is CASSPMAPTALDTIYF. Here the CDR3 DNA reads TGTGCCAGCTCTCCCATGGCCCCGACGGCCCTGGACACCATATATTTT.

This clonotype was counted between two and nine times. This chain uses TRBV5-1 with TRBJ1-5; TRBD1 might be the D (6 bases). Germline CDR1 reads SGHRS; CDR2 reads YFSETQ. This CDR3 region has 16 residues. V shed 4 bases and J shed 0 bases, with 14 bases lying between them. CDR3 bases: TGCGCCAGCAGCCCGGACAGCATCAATAGCAATCAGCCCCAGCATTTT. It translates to CASSPDSINSNQPQHF.

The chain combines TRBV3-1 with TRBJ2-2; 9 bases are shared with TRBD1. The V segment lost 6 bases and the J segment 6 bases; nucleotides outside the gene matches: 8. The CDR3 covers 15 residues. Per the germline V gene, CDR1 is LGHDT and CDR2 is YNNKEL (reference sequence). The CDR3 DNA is TGTGCCAGCAGTGTCGGGACAGGGTGGGCCGGGGAGCTGTTTTTT. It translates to CASSVGTGWAGELFF.

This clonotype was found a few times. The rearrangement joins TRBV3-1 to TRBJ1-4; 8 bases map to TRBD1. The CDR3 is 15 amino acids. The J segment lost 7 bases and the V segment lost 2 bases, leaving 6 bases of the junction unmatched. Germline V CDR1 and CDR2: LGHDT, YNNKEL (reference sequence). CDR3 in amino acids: CASSQPGQGVEKLFF. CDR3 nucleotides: TGTGCCAGCAGCCAACCAGGACAGGGAGTTGAAAAACTGTTTTTT. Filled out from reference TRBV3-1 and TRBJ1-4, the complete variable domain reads DTAVSQTPKYLVTQMGNDKSIKCEQNLGHDTMYWYKQDSKKFLKIMFSYNNKELIINETVPNRFSPKSPDKAHLNLHINSLELGDSAVYFCASSQPGQGVEKLFFGSGTQLSVL.

CDR3 sequence (DNA): TGTGCCAGCAGCGCCTACAGGGCCATGAACACTGAAGCTTTCTTT. This codes for CASSAYRAMNTEAFF. The chain carries TRBV7-9 and TRBJ1-1; TRBD1 is a possible D gene (6 bases). CDR1 and CDR2 from the germline V gene are SEHNR and FQNEAQ (reference sequence). This CDR3 has 15 amino acids. Trimming cost V 5 bases and J 0 bases, with 13 bases left between them.

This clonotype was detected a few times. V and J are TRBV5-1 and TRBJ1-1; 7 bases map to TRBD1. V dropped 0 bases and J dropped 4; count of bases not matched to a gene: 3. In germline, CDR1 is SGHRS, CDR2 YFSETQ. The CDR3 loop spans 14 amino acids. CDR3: CASSLEGAGTEAFF. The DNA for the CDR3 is TGCGCCAGCAGCTTGGAGGGGGCGGGCACTGAAGCTTTCTTT.

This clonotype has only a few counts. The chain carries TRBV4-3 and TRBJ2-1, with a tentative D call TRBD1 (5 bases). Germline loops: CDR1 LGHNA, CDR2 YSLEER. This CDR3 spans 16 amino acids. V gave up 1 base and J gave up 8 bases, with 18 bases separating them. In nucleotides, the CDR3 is TGCGCCAGCAGCCAAGTTCAAATGGCAGGGATGGATGAGCAGTTCTTC. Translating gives CASSQVQMAGMDEQFF.